Listed below are T cell receptor beta chains from one sample, sequenced in a study of molecular identifiers for immune sequencing clone quantification. TCRdb recomputed calls from the PCR reads with MiXCR, one row per CDR3 protein. Among tens of thousands of distinct CDR3 sequences listed, about 23% were seen once. The sample was naive CD8+ T cells from blood, with Jurkat cell RNA spiked in. The receptors originated from a human donor in good health. Some libraries in this study had Jurkat cell RNA spiked in. Each CDR3 is given with its conserved first and last residue. Each record gives: CDR3 protein, CDR3 DNA, clone size, D gene, J gene, V gene. The D gene is left open where the match is weak. A clone size is listed for some rows: how often the clone was seen (once, few, many), or a class if it is expanded.

CSASDSSYEQYF TGCAGTGCTAGCGACTCATCCTACGAGCAGTACTTC NA NA TRBJ2-7 TRBV20-1
CASSYTTELNTEAFF TGTGCCAGCAGTTATACGACAGAGTTGAACACTGAAGCTTTCTTT few NA TRBJ1-1 TRBV6-5
CASSTHGTGIQETQYF TGTGCCAGTAGTACCCACGGGACAGGGATCCAAGAGACCCAGTACTTC many TRBD1 TRBJ2-5 TRBV19
CASSQAPGGIWFF TGTGCCAGCAGCCAAGCCCCAGGCGGGATTTGGTTCTTC few NA TRBJ2-1 TRBV14
CASSLYSNTEAFF TGTGCCAGCAGCTTATACAGTAACACTGAAGCTTTCTTT few NA TRBJ1-1 TRBV11-2
CSVEGLAGGSSYEQYF TGCAGCGTTGAAGGGTTAGCGGGAGGGAGCTCCTACGAGCAGTACTTC NA TRBD2 TRBJ2-7 TRBV29-1
CASSYLSEYSYEQYF TGTGCCAGCAGTTATCTCTCCGAATACTCCTACGAGCAGTACTTC NA NA TRBJ2-7 TRBV6-5
CASSPSATDTQYF TGTGCCAGCAGTCCCTCCGCGACAGATACGCAGTATTTT NA NA TRBJ2-3 TRBV12-3/TRBV12-4
CASSRTAGVSGELFF TGTGCCAGCAGTAGGACCGCGGGGGTTAGCGGGGAGCTGTTTTTT NA TRBD2 TRBJ2-2 TRBV2
CASSLIDRAEKLFF TGTGCCAGCAGCTTAATTGACAGGGCTGAAAAACTGTTTTTT many TRBD1 TRBJ1-4 TRBV7-9
CASSPTSGGTYEQYF TGTGCCAGCAGCCCTACCAGCGGGGGTACCTACGAGCAGTACTTC many TRBD2 TRBJ2-7 TRBV7-2
CASSSARNYNEQFF TGTGCCAGCAGTTCCGCCCGGAATTACAATGAGCAGTTCTTC NA NA TRBJ2-1 TRBV27
CASSLDRGDTQYF TGTGCCAGCAGCTTGGACAGGGGGGATACGCAGTATTTT NA TRBD1 TRBJ2-3 TRBV3-1